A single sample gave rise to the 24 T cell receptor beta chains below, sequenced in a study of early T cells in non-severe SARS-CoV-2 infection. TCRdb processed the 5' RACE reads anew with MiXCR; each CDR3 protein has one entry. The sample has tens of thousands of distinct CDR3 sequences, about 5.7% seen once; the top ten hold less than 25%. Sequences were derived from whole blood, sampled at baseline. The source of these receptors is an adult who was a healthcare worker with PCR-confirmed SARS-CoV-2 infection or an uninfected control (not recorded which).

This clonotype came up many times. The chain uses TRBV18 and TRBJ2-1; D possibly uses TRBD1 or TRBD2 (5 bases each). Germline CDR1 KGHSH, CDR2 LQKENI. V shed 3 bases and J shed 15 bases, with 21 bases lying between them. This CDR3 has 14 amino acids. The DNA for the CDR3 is TGTGCCAGCTCACCTCATCCCGAGCAGGGAGACTCGTTCTTC. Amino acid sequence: CASSPHPEQGDSFF.

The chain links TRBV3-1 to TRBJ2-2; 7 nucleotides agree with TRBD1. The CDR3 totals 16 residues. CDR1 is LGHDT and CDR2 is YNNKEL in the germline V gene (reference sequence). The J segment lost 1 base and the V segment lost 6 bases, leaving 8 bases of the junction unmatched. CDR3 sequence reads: CASSKNRGWNTGELFF. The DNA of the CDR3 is TGTGCCAGCAGTAAAAACAGGGGCTGGAACACCGGGGAGCTGTTTTTT.

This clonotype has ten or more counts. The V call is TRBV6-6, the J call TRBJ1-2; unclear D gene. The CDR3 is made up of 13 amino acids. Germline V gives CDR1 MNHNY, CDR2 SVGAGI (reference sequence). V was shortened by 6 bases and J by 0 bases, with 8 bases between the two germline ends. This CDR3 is CASRGGANYGYTF. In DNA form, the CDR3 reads TGTGCCAGCAGAGGCGGGGCTAACTATGGCTACACCTTC.

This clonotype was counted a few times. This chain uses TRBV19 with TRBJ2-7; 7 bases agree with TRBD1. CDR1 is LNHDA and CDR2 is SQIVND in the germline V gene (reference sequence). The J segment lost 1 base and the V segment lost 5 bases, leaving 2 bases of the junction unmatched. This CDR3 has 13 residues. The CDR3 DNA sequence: TGTGCCAGTAGTCCGACAGGGTCCTACGAGCAGTACTTC. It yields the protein CASSPTGSYEQYF.

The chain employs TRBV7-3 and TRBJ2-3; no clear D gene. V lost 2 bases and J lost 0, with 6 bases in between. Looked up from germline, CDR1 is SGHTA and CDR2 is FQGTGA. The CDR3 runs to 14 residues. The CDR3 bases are TGTGCCAGCAGCTTAGGGTCAAGCACAGATACGCAGTATTTT. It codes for CASSLGSSTDTQYF.

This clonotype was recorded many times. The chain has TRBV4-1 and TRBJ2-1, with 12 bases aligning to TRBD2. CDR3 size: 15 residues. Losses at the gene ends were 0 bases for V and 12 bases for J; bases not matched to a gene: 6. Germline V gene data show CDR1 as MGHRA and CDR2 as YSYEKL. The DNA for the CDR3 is TGCGCCAGCAGCCAAGAGGCGACTAGCGGGAGTGGGCAGTTCTTC. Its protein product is CASSQEATSGSGQFF.

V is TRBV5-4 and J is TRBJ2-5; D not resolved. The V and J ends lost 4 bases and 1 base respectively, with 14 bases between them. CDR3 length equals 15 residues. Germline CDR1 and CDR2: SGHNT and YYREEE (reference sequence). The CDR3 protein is CASSKGGGPQETQYF. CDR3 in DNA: TGTGCCAGCAGCAAGGGCGGCGGACCCCAAGAGACCCAGTACTTC.

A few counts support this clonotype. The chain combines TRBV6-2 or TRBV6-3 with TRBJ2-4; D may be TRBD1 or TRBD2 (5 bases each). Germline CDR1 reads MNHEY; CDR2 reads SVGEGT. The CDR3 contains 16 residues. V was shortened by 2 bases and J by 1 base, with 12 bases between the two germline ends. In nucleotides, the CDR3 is TGTGCCAGCAGTTACCCCAGCTGGGACGCCAAAAACATTCAGTACTTC. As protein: CASSYPSWDAKNIQYF.

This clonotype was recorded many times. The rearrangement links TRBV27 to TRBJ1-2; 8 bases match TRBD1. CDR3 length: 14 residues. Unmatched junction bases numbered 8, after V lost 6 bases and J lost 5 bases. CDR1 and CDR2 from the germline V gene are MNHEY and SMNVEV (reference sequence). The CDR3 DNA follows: TGTGCCAGCAGACCCAGACAGGGGTTATATGGCTACACCTTC. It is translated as CASRPRQGLYGYTF.

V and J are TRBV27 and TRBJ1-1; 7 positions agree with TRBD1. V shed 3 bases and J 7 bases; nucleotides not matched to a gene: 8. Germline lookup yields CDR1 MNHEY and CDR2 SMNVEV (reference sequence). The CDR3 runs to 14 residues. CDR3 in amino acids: CASSFDRVGSEAFF. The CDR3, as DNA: TGTGCCAGCAGTTTTGACAGGGTAGGCAGTGAAGCTTTCTTT.

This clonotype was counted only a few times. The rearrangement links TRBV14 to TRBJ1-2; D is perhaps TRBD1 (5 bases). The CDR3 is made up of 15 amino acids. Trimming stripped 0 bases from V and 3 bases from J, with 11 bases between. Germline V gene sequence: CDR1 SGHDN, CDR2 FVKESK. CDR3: CASSQDWGTYYGYTF. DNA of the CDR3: TGTGCCAGCAGCCAAGACTGGGGGACCTACTATGGCTACACCTTC.

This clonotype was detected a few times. The CDR3 protein is CASSPNFGTGELFF. The CDR3 bases are TGTGCCAGCAGTCCTAACTTCGGGACCGGGGAGCTGTTTTTT. The chain joins TRBV28 to TRBJ2-2; D gene uncertain. Germline V CDR1 and CDR2: MDHEN, SYDVKM. CDR3 length: 14 amino acids. V gave up 5 bases and J gave up 5 bases, with 12 bases separating them.

This CDR3 reads CAMGEAGPLEDTQYF. The CDR3 nucleotides read TGTGCTATGGGAGAAGCGGGCCCCCTGGAAGATACGCAGTATTTT. This chain connects TRBV30 to TRBJ2-3; D is possibly TRBD2 (6 bases). CDR1 is GTSNPN, CDR2 SVGIG, per germline (reference sequence). This CDR3 is built from 15 residues.

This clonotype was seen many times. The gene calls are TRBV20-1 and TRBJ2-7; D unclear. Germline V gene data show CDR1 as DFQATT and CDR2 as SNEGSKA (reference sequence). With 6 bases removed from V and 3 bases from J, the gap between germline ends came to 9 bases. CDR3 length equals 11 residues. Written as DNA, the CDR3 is TGCAGTGCGCCTGTCTTCTACGAGCAGTACTTC. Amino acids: CSAPVFYEQYF.

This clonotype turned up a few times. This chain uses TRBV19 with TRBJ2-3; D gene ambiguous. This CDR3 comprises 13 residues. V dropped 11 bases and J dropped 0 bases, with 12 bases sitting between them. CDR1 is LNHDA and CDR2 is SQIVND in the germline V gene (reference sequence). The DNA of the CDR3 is TGTGCCTCTTGTGCAACTAGCACAGATACGCAGTATTTT. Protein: CASCATSTDTQYF.

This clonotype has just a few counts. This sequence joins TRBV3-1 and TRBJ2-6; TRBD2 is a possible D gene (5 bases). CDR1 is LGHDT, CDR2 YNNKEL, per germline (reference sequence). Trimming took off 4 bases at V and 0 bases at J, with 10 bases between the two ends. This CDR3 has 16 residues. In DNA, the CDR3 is TGTGCCAGCAGCCGAGGCGGGTCCTCTGGGGCCAACGTCCTGACTTTC. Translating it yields CASSRGGSSGANVLTF.

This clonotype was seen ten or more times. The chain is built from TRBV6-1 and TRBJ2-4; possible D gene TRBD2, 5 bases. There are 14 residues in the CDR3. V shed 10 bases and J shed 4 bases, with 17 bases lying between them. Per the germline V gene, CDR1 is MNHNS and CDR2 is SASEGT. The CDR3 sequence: CATGEEGWKNIQYF. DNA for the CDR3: TGTGCCACCGGGGAAGAGGGCTGGAAAAACATTCAGTACTTC.

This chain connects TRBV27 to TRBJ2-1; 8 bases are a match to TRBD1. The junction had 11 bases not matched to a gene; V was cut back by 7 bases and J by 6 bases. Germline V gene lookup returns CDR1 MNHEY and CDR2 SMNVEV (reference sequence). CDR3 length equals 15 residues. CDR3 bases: TGTGCCAGCACTAGGGGGACAGGAGGGTCCAATGAGCAGTTCTTC. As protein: CASTRGTGGSNEQFF.

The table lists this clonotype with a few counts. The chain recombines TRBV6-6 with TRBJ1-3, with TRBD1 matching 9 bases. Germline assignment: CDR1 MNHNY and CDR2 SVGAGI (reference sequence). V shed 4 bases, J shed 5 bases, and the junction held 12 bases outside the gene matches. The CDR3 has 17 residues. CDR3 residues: CASSFKPGQGTRNTIYF. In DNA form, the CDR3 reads TGTGCCAGCAGTTTCAAACCGGGACAGGGAACGAGAAACACCATATATTTT.

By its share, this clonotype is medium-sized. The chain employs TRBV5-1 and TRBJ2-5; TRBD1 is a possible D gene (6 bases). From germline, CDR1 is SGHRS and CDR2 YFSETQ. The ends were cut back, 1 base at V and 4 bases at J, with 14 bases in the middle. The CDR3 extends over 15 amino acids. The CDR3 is CASSLRTGSAETQYF. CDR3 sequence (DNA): TGCGCCAGCAGCTTGCGAACAGGGAGCGCAGAGACCCAGTACTTC. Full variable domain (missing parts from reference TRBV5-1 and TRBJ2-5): KAGVTQTPRYLIKTRGQQVTLSCSPISGHRSVSWYQQTPGQGLQFLFEYFSETQRNKGNFPGRFSGRQFSNSRSEMNVSTLELGDSALYLCASSLRTGSAETQYFGPGTRLLVL.

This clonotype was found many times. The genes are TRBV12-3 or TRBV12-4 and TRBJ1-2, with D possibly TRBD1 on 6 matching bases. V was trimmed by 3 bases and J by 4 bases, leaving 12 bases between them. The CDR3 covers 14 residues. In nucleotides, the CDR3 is TGTGCCAGCAGTTTTCGGGGGGCAGGCTATGGCTACACCTTC. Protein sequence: CASSFRGAGYGYTF.

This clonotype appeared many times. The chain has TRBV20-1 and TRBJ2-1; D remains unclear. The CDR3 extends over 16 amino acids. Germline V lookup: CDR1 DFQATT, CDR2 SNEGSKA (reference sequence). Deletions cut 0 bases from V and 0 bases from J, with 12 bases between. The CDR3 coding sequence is TGCAGTGCTAGAGATCCTACACGAGACTCCTACAATGAGCAGTTCTTC. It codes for CSARDPTRDSYNEQFF.

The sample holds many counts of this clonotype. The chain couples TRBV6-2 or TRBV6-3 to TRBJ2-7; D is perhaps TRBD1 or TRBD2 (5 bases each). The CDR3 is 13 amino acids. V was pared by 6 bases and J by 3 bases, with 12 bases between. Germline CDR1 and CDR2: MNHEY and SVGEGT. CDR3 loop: CASSRDGFYEQYF. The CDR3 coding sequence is TGTGCCAGCAGCAGGGACGGATTCTACGAGCAGTACTTC.

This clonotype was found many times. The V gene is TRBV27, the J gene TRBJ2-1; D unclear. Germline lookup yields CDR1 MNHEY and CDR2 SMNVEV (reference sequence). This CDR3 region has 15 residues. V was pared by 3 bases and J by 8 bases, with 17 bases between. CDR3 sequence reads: CASSLMASALDEQFF. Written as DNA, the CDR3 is TGTGCCAGCAGTTTGATGGCGTCTGCCCTCGATGAGCAGTTCTTC.